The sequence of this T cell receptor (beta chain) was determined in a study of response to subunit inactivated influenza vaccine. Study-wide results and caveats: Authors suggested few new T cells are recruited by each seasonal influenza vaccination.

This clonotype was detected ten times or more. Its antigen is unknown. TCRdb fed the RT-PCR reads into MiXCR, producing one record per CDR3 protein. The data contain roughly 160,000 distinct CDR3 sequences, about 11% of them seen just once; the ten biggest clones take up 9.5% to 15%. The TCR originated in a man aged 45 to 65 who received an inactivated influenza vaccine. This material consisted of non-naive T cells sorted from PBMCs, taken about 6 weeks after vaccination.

CDR3 in DNA: TGTGCCAGCAGCTTAATGACTGAGCTGGGCCAAGTCGGCACAGATACGCAGTATTTT. The encoded protein is CASSLMTELGQVGTDTQYF. The chain employs TRBV13 and TRBJ2-3; no definite D call. The CDR3 is made up of 19 amino acids. In germline, CDR1 is PRHDT, CDR2 FYEKMQ (reference sequence). The V gene lost 2 bases and the J gene lost 1 base, with 22 bases spanning the gap.